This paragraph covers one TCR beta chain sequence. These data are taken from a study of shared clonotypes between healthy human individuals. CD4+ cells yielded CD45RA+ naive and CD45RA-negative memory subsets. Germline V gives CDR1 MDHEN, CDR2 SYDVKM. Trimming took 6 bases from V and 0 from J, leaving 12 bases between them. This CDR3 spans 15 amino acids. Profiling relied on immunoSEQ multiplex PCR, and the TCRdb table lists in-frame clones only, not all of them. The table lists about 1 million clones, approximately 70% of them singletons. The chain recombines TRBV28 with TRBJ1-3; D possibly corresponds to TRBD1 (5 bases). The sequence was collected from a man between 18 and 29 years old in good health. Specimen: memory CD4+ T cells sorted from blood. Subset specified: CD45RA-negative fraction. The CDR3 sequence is CASSSRRGSGNTIYF. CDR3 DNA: TGTGCCAGCAGCTCTAGGAGGGGCTCTGGAAACACCATATATTTT.